Listed here are 26 T cell receptor beta chains from one sample, sequenced in a study of blood T cell repertoires in COVID-19. Measured with immunoSEQ multiplex PCR; TCRdb has only the in-frame clones, and not every one. The data hold about 240,000 clones, with around 87% observed a single time. Sequencing input: peripheral blood. These receptors all stem from a man aged 55 to 70 who had recovered from COVID-19.

The chain combines TRBV5-6 with TRBJ2-3, with a weak D call TRBD1 (6 bases). The germline CDR1 and CDR2 sequences are SGHDT and YYEEEE. V was shortened by 3 bases and J by 6 bases, with 17 bases between the two germline ends. The CDR3 is 15 residues long. The CDR3 bases are TGTGCCAGCAGCTCGAACAGGGTATCGACGGATACGCAGTATTTT. This codes for CASSSNRVSTDTQYF.

The CDR3 nucleotides read TGTGCCAGCAGTAGACAGGGGGCTGAAGCTTTCTTT. Its protein is CASSRQGAEAFF. The J gene is TRBJ1-1, the V gene TRBV6-1; 9 positions match TRBD1. The junction had 1 base not matched to a gene; V was cut back by 5 bases and J by 6 bases. The CDR3 sequence is 12 residues long. Germline CDR1 MNHNS, CDR2 SASEGT.

The chain recombines TRBV10-3 with TRBJ2-5, with D unresolved. The CDR3 is made up of 17 amino acids. V lost 2 bases and J lost 1, with 17 bases in between. The germline CDR1 and CDR2 sequences are ENHRY and SYGVKD. The CDR3 nucleotides read TGTGCCATCAGTGAGACCCCACCAGATCTAGGCCAAGAGACCCAGTACTTC. Residues: CAISETPPDLGQETQYF.

J is TRBJ2-7 and V is TRBV12-3 or TRBV12-4; no definite D call. The length of the CDR3 is 11 residues. The V end was cut by 3 bases, the J end by 6 bases, with 6 bases between. This CDR3 is CASSFSSEQYF. The CDR3 DNA sequence: TGTGCCAGCAGTTTTAGCAGCGAGCAGTACTTC.

The rearrangement links TRBV6-2 or TRBV6-3 to TRBJ2-2, with 9 bases that match TRBD2. The J segment lost 5 bases and the V segment lost 5 bases, leaving 6 bases of the junction unmatched. Germline CDR1 is MNHEY and CDR2 is SVGEGT. This CDR3 region has 15 residues. The CDR3 here is CASSAISGGTGELFF. CDR3 DNA: TGTGCCAGCAGTGCAATTAGCGGGGGTACCGGGGAGCTGTTTTTT.

The chain joins TRBV19 to TRBJ2-5, with 9 bases lining up with TRBD1. The CDR3 has 14 residues. Germline loops: CDR1 LNHDA, CDR2 SQIVND (reference sequence). V was clipped by 5 bases and J by 5 bases; unmatched bases: 6. CDR3 sequence (DNA): TGTGCCAGTAGTTGGGGACAGGGAAGTGAGACCCAGTACTTC. It codes for CASSWGQGSETQYF. Together with reference TRBV19 and TRBJ2-5, the CDR3 gives the full variable domain: DGGITQSPKYLFRKEGQNVTLSCEQNLNHDAMYWYRQDPGQGLRLIYYSQIVNDFQKGDIAEGYSVSREKKESFPLTVTSAQKNPTAFYLCASSWGQGSETQYFGPGTRLLVL.

The chain uses TRBV12-3 or TRBV12-4 and TRBJ1-5; no firm D call. The CDR3 has 12 amino acids. V was clipped by 3 bases and J by 7 bases, with 7 bases between them. CDR3 protein: CASSFEVQPQHF. Here the CDR3 DNA reads TGTGCCAGCAGTTTCGAGGTGCAGCCCCAGCATTTT.

The V gene is TRBV18, the J gene TRBJ1-4; the D gene is possibly TRBD1 (6 bases). Trimming removed 3 bases from V and 5 bases from J, with 13 bases in between. The CDR3 consists of 15 residues. The germline CDR1 and CDR2 sequences are KGHSH and LQKENI. The CDR3 DNA reads as TGTGCCAGCTCACCGATAGGGGGTGCCAATGAAAAACTGTTTTTT. It translates to CASSPIGGANEKLFF.

This clone was recorded only once. This chain joins TRBV5-1 and TRBJ2-7; D perhaps matches TRBD1 (5 bases). Trimming stripped 3 bases from V and 3 bases from J, with 13 bases between. The CDR3 runs to 14 residues. Looked up from germline, CDR1 is SGHRS and CDR2 is YFSETQ. The CDR3 here is CASSSQGGYYEQYF. The CDR3 coding sequence is TGCGCCAGCAGCTCCCAGGGTGGTTACTACGAGCAGTACTTC.

The CDR3 protein is CASSLRTGGDEQFF. CDR3 coding DNA: TGTGCCAGCTCCCTACGGACAGGGGGCGATGAGCAGTTCTTC. V gene TRBV18 combines with J gene TRBJ2-1; TRBD1 aligns across 11 bases. The germline V gene has CDR1 KGHSH and CDR2 LQKENI. Unmatched junction bases numbered 6, after V lost 6 bases and J lost 8 bases. This CDR3 has 14 residues.

This chain links TRBV7-8 with TRBJ2-7, with TRBD2 matching over 8 bases. Trimming took 5 bases from V and 4 from J; bases not matched to a gene: 7. This CDR3 has 14 residues. Germline V gives CDR1 SGHVS, CDR2 FQNEAQ. The CDR3: CASSIPGLDYEQYV. Here the CDR3 DNA reads TGTGCCAGCAGCATACCGGGACTAGATTACGAGCAGTACGTC.

The chain carries TRBV6-5 and TRBJ2-7; TRBD1 might be the D (7 bases). This CDR3 spans 14 amino acids. The V gene lost 0 bases and the J gene lost 4 bases, with 10 bases spanning the gap. CDR1 is MNHEY, CDR2 SVGAGI, per germline. This CDR3 is CASSYSRGEYEQYV. As DNA, the CDR3 is TGTGCCAGCAGTTACTCCAGGGGGGAATACGAGCAGTACGTC.

This chain links TRBV3-1 (or the pseudogene TRBV3-2) with TRBJ2-3; D perhaps matches TRBD1 (7 bases). The germline V gene encodes CDR1 LGHDT and CDR2 YNNKEL (reference sequence). V was cut by 0 bases and J by 4 bases, with 20 bases left in between. The CDR3 is 18 amino acids. CDR3 sequence reads: CASSQDRWATRGADTQYF. The CDR3 coding sequence is TGTGCCAGCAGCCAAGATCGGTGGGCTACCAGGGGGGCAGATACGCAGTATTTT.

This rearrangement joins TRBV6-5 to TRBJ1-4; 8 nucleotides line up with TRBD1. J gave up 2 bases and V 6 bases, and 5 bases lay outside the gene matches. Germline V gene sequence: CDR1 MNHEY, CDR2 SVGAGI. The CDR3 extends over 15 amino acids. The CDR3 DNA is TGTGCCAGCAGATCGACAGGGGCGACTAATGAAAAACTGTTTTTT. This codes for CASRSTGATNEKLFF.

The chain employs TRBV6-5 and TRBJ2-6; D is unclear. This CDR3 is 14 amino acids long. Trimming took 10 bases from V and 0 from J, leaving 10 bases between them. CDR1 is MNHEY, CDR2 SVGAGI, per germline. The DNA for the CDR3 is TGTGCCACGCTTCCCAGCTCTGGGGCCAACGTCCTGACTTTC. This translates into CATLPSSGANVLTF.

The V and J genes are TRBV2 and TRBJ2-7; 9 bases agree with TRBD1. With V trimmed by 5 bases and J by 6 bases, 11 bases remained unmatched. This CDR3 is built from 15 residues. Per the germline V gene, CDR1 is SNHLY and CDR2 is FYNNEI. CDR3 bases: TGTGCCAGCAGTTTGATCCGGGACAGGGTGGGCGAGCAGTACTTC. Protein sequence: CASSLIRDRVGEQYF.

The V gene is TRBV27, the J gene TRBJ2-1, with 7 bases identical to TRBD1. CDR1 and CDR2 (germline): MNHEY, SMNVEV (reference sequence). Trimming at V came to 6 bases and at J to 10 bases, leaving 3 bases not matched to a gene. The CDR3 consists of 11 residues. The CDR3 sequence: CASRTGVEQFF. The CDR3 coding sequence is TGTGCCAGCAGAACAGGGGTGGAGCAGTTCTTC.

The chain uses TRBV30 and TRBJ2-7, with 8 bases identical to TRBD1. The CDR3 length is 14 residues. Trimming removed 2 bases from V and 2 bases from J; junction bases left unmatched: 5. CDR1 is GTSNPN, CDR2 SVGIG, per germline (reference sequence). The CDR3 DNA reads TGTGCCTGGAGTTTGGGACAGGTAGCCTACGAGCAGTACTTC. Its translation is CAWSLGQVAYEQYF.

The chain joins TRBV19 to TRBJ2-7; 9 bases align to TRBD1. The germline gives CDR1 LNHDA, CDR2 SQIVND (reference sequence). V gave up 5 bases and J gave up 5 bases; unmatched junction bases: 4. This CDR3 comprises 13 residues. Written as DNA, the CDR3 is TGTGCCAGTAGTTCTAGGACAGGGGACGAGCAGTACGTC. Encoded protein: CASSSRTGDEQYV.

This clone has a handful of counts. The rearrangement uses TRBV7-6 and TRBJ2-2, with 11 bases identical to TRBD2. V lost 4 bases and J lost 3; bases outside the gene matches: 4. The CDR3 runs 16 residues. From germline, CDR1 is SGHVS and CDR2 FNYEAQ. DNA for the CDR3: TGTGCCAGCAGCTCTACTAGCGGGGGTGACACCGGGGAGCTGTTTTTT. Protein sequence: CASSSTSGGDTGELFF.

The J gene is TRBJ1-6, the V gene TRBV28, with unresolved D. The CDR3 spans 12 residues. V was clipped by 5 bases and J by 9 bases, with 8 bases between them. Per the germline V gene, CDR1 is MDHEN and CDR2 is SYDVKM. The CDR3 DNA reads as TGTGCCAGCAGTCTCCCTAGTTCACCCCTCCACTTT. It codes for CASSLPSSPLHF.

V usage is TRBV19 and J usage is TRBJ1-4; the match to TRBD1 covers 8 bases. The germline V gene has CDR1 LNHDA and CDR2 SQIVND (reference sequence). CDR3 length equals 16 residues. V lost 6 bases and J lost 1; bases outside the gene matches: 7. The CDR3, as DNA: TGTGCCAGTAGCTACGACAGGGGAGAAACTAATGAAAAACTGTTTTTT. It specifies CASSYDRGETNEKLFF.

The chain uses TRBV19 and TRBJ2-7; 9 nucleotides agree with TRBD1. CDR1 and CDR2 from the germline V gene are LNHDA and SQIVND (reference sequence). The CDR3 runs 14 residues. Germline trimming cut 5 bases from V and 4 bases from J; bases unmatched to any gene: 6. CDR3 amino acids: CASSARDRVYEQYF. The CDR3 nucleotides read TGTGCCAGTAGTGCCCGGGACAGGGTTTACGAGCAGTACTTC.

V usage is TRBV30 and J usage is TRBJ1-2; D not resolved. The CDR3 is 13 amino acids. Germline values: CDR1 GTSNPN, CDR2 SVGIG (reference sequence). Trimming left V 1 base short and J 7 bases short, with 13 bases between. CDR3 region: CAWSDFTRGGYTF. Written as DNA, the CDR3 is TGTGCCTGGAGTGATTTTACTCGGGGTGGCTACACCTTC.

This clone occurred many times. The chain links TRBV5-6 to TRBJ2-3; the match to TRBD2 covers 7 bases. There are 14 residues in the CDR3. The V segment lost 6 bases and the J segment 0 bases; nucleotides outside the gene matches: 4. Germline lookup yields CDR1 SGHDT and CDR2 YYEEEE. The CDR3 reads CASMSSGSTDTQYF. The CDR3 DNA follows: TGTGCCAGCATGTCTAGCGGAAGCACAGATACGCAGTATTTT. The entire variable domain, with the rest obtained from reference TRBV5-6 and TRBJ2-3, is as follows: DAGVTQSPTHLIKTRGQQVTLRCSPKSGHDTVSWYQQALGQGPQFIFQYYEEEERQRGNFPDRFSGHQFPNYSSELNVNALLLGDSALYLCASMSSGSTDTQYFGPGTRLTVL.

This chain joins TRBV30 and TRBJ1-1; D is ambiguous. The CDR3 covers 12 residues. V lost 4 bases to trimming and J lost 4 bases, with 10 bases between them. Germline CDR1 GTSNPN, CDR2 SVGIG (reference sequence). The CDR3 here is CAWTNIGTEAFF. DNA of the CDR3: TGTGCCTGGACCAACATTGGCACTGAAGCTTTCTTT. Variable domain in full (rest from reference TRBV30 and TRBJ1-1): SQTIHQWPATLVQPVGSPLSLECTVEGTSNPNLYWYRQAAGRGLQLLFYSVGIGQISSEVPQNLSASRPQDRQFILSSKKLLLSDSGFYLCAWTNIGTEAFFGQGTRLTVV.